These 30 T cell receptor beta chains share one sample of origin, sequenced in a study of T-cell memory formation after mild COVID-19. TCRdb itself ran the 5' RACE reads through MiXCR, one entry per CDR3 protein. The sample lists 560,000 or so distinct CDR3 sequences, 15% to 20% occurring once. Sequenced material: PBMCs or a T cell subset sorted from them (not recorded which). These receptors came from an adult woman who had mild COVID-19 (a few samples of this study predate the infection). Cell type and time point are not known.

This clonotype was detected many times. The chain joins TRBV9 to TRBJ2-5, with TRBD1 as a possible D gene (5 bases). CDR3 size: 13 residues. V was shortened by 0 bases and J by 4 bases, with 7 bases between the two germline ends. Germline-derived CDR1 and CDR2 are SGDLS and YYNGEE. CDR3 sequence: CASSVDQGETQYF. The CDR3 DNA reads as TGTGCCAGCAGCGTAGACCAGGGAGAGACCCAGTACTTC. Full variable domain (outside the CDR3, taken from reference TRBV9 and TRBJ2-5): DSGVTQTPKHLITATGQRVTLRCSPRSGDLSVYWYQQSLDQGLQFLIQYYNGEERAKGNILERFSAQQFPDLHSELNLSSLELGDSALYFCASSVDQGETQYFGPGTRLLVL.

This clonotype has more than one count but fewer than ten. This chain uses TRBV20-1 with TRBJ1-5; D not resolved. Trimming took 3 bases from V and 7 from J, leaving 19 bases between them. This CDR3 contains 15 residues. Germline CDR1 and CDR2: DFQATT and SNEGSKA (reference sequence). CDR3 nucleotide sequence: TGCAGTGCTAGCGTCGGTGCTAAAGACGGACAGCCCCAGCATTTT. Translation gives CSASVGAKDGQPQHF.

The V call is TRBV18, the J call TRBJ1-4; D not certain. V lost 1 base to trimming and J lost 5 bases, with 11 bases between them. This CDR3 spans 15 amino acids. CDR1 and CDR2 from the germline V gene are KGHSH and LQKENI. CDR3 region: CASSPQGPLNEKLFF. Written as DNA, the CDR3 is TGTGCCAGCTCACCACAGGGCCCCCTAAATGAAAAACTGTTTTTT.

This clonotype was detected only a few times. The V gene is TRBV5-1, the J gene TRBJ2-3; TRBD2 might be the D (5 bases). Germline assignment: CDR1 SGHRS and CDR2 YFSETQ. Trimming removed 0 bases from V and 4 bases from J, with 9 bases in between. The CDR3 extends over 14 amino acids. The CDR3 coding sequence is TGCGCCAGCAGCTTGGGAAAAGCGGCAGATACGCAGTATTTT. It specifies CASSLGKAADTQYF.

V and J are TRBV6-5 and TRBJ2-3, with D perhaps matching TRBD2 (6 bases). Between the trimmed V and J ends, which lost 6 bases and 8 bases, there was a span of 24 bases. Germline V gives CDR1 MNHEY, CDR2 SVGAGI. CDR3 length equals 16 residues. CDR3 nucleotide sequence: TGTGCCAGCAGAGGGAAAGGGACTCCCTTCGTTGGTACGCAGTATTTT. Translating it yields CASRGKGTPFVGTQYF.

V usage is TRBV5-1 and J usage is TRBJ1-3; TRBD1 is a possible D gene (6 bases). Germline CDR1 SGHRS, CDR2 YFSETQ. The V end lost 0 bases, the J end lost 4 bases, and 11 bases lay between the germline ends. The CDR3 is 15 residues long. CDR3 amino acids: CASSLEGHGGNTIYF. The CDR3 DNA follows: TGCGCCAGCAGCTTGGAGGGACACGGAGGAAACACCATATATTTT.

This clonotype was detected only a few times. This chain joins TRBV12-3 or TRBV12-4 and TRBJ2-3, with 14 bases fitting TRBD2. V lost 5 bases and J lost 2; bases outside the gene matches: 3. This CDR3 has 16 amino acids. The CDR3 sequence: CASSKGLAGATDTQYF. The CDR3, as DNA: TGTGCCAGCAGTAAGGGACTAGCGGGAGCCACAGATACGCAGTATTTT.

The chain has TRBV6-2 or TRBV6-3 and TRBJ2-1, with 11 bases aligning to TRBD2. The trim removed 5 bases at V and 3 bases at J, leaving 6 bases unmatched. This CDR3 is built from 16 residues. Germline V gives CDR1 MNHEY, CDR2 SVGEGT. The CDR3, as DNA: TGTGCCAGCAGTGCGACTAGCGGGACGTTCTACAATGAGCAGTTCTTC. Amino acids: CASSATSGTFYNEQFF.

The gene calls are TRBV20-1 and TRBJ2-3; 8 bases map to TRBD2. V lost 1 base and J lost 5; bases outside the gene matches: 14. CDR3 size: 17 residues. CDR1 and CDR2 from the germline V gene are DFQATT and SNEGSKA (reference sequence). CDR3 DNA sequence: TGCAGTGCTAGAGCTATCTCCAGCGGGGGATGGGTAGATACGCAGTATTTT. Its protein is CSARAISSGGWVDTQYF.

In its sample, this clonotype was seen a few times. In DNA, the CDR3 is TGTGCCAGTAGTATTAGAGGCGACCCCTACGAGCAGTACTTC. Its translation is CASSIRGDPYEQYF. This chain uses TRBV19 with TRBJ2-7, with D unclear. Germline V gives CDR1 LNHDA, CDR2 SQIVND (reference sequence). V gave up 3 bases and J gave up 2 bases, with 11 bases separating them. CDR3 length: 14 amino acids.

This rearrangement joins TRBV9 to TRBJ2-5; D possibly corresponds to TRBD2 (6 bases). With 4 bases removed from V and 2 bases from J, the gap between germline ends came to 30 bases. In germline, CDR1 is SGDLS, CDR2 YYNGEE. The CDR3 consists of 20 residues. The CDR3 reads CASSPLGGGATRYSQETQYF. CDR3 bases: TGTGCCAGCAGCCCCCTGGGGGGTGGGGCAACCAGGTATTCGCAAGAGACCCAGTACTTC.

This clonotype occurred a few times. The V and J genes are TRBV29-1 and TRBJ2-7; D possibly corresponds to TRBD2 (5 bases). Looked up from germline, CDR1 is SQVTM and CDR2 is ANQGSEA. Trimming pared 4 bases from V and 2 bases from J, leaving 9 bases between. The CDR3 is made up of 12 amino acids. Written as DNA, the CDR3 is TGCAGCGTTGGCAAGGAGGCCTACGAGCAGTACTTC. Translated, it gives CSVGKEAYEQYF.

This chain links TRBV5-4 with TRBJ1-1; D not resolved. CDR1 and CDR2 (germline): SGHNT, YYREEE (reference sequence). The CDR3 spans 13 residues. Trimming pared 1 base from V and 5 bases from J, leaving 9 bases between. The CDR3 bases are TGTGCCAGCAGCTTGAGGGTCGAGACTGAAGCTTTCTTT. This sequence encodes CASSLRVETEAFF.

In this sample, this clonotype turned up a few times. This chain links TRBV5-1 with TRBJ2-2; the D gene is possibly TRBD1 (6 bases). The germline gives CDR1 SGHRS, CDR2 YFSETQ. V was pared by 2 bases and J by 3 bases, with 17 bases between. The CDR3 loop spans 17 amino acids. CDR3 nucleotides: TGCGCCAGCAGCTTAGGGGGATCCGGGTATTACACCGGGGAGCTGTTTTTT. The encoded protein is CASSLGGSGYYTGELFF.

This clonotype was detected a few times. J is TRBJ2-7 and V is TRBV3-1; TRBD2 aligns across 7 bases. CDR3 length equals 13 residues. After removal of 7 bases from V and 6 bases from J, the junction contained 9 bases not matched to a gene. Per the germline V gene, CDR1 is LGHDT and CDR2 is YNNKEL (reference sequence). CDR3 region: CASTRGGSLEQYF. The CDR3 bases are TGTGCCAGCACAAGGGGCGGGAGCCTCGAGCAGTACTTC.

The rearrangement uses TRBV10-3 and TRBJ2-7, with D possibly being TRBD2 (6 bases). V shed 3 bases and J shed 3 bases, with 12 bases lying between them. The CDR3 sequence is 14 residues long. The germline CDR1 and CDR2 sequences are ENHRY and SYGVKD. Written as DNA, the CDR3 is TGTGCCATCAGTGATGAGCGGGTCGGCTACGAGCAGTACTTC. Translated, it gives CAISDERVGYEQYF.

V gene TRBV4-3 combines with J gene TRBJ2-7; TRBD1 is a possible D gene (6 bases). Germline V gene sequence: CDR1 LGHNA, CDR2 YSLEER. This CDR3 has 15 amino acids. Trimming pared 5 bases from V and 3 bases from J, leaving 17 bases between. CDR3 sequence (DNA): TGCGCCAGCAGCTCCCAAACTAAGGGGGACTACGAGCAGTACTTC. Translation gives CASSSQTKGDYEQYF.

This clonotype was seen a handful of times. This chain joins TRBV5-4 and TRBJ2-1; 7 bases align to TRBD2. Germline V gene data show CDR1 as SGHNT and CDR2 as YYREEE (reference sequence). The ends lost 7 bases at V and 3 bases at J; junction bases unmatched: 7. This CDR3 is 14 amino acids long. The CDR3 region is CASGRETRYNEQFF. The DNA for the CDR3 is TGTGCCAGCGGGCGGGAGACTCGCTACAATGAGCAGTTCTTC.

This chain connects TRBV12-2 to TRBJ1-5; TRBD1, the table's D call, was not compared with the DNA. TRBV12-2 is reported as a pseudogene. The CDR3 consists of 13 residues. CDR3 residues: CARGLGGRQPQHF. The CDR3 nucleotides read TGTGCAAGAGGTTTAGGGGGCCGACAGCCCCAGCATTTT.

This clonotype has a handful of counts. The rearrangement links TRBV24-1 to TRBJ1-2; D gene unclear. The CDR3 spans 15 residues. Trimming stripped 5 bases from V and 3 bases from J, with 15 bases between. Germline CDR1 and CDR2: KGHDR and SFDVKD. The CDR3 region is CATSGVPPDDYGYTF. DNA for the CDR3: TGTGCCACCAGTGGGGTTCCCCCCGACGACTATGGCTACACCTTC.

This clonotype was recorded a few times. The genes are TRBV7-6 and TRBJ1-2, with D perhaps TRBD1 (5 bases). The ends were cut back, 5 bases at V and 11 bases at J, with 12 bases in the middle. CDR1 is SGHVS, CDR2 FNYEAQ, per germline. This CDR3 spans 11 amino acids. The CDR3 sequence: CASSGGRGYTF. The DNA of the CDR3 is TGTGCCAGCAGCGGGGGACGGGGTTACACCTTC.

The genes are TRBV30 and TRBJ2-7, with 10 nucleotides matching TRBD1. The junction had 8 bases not matched to a gene; V was cut back by 7 bases and J by 5 bases. This CDR3 has 13 amino acids. The germline V gene encodes CDR1 GTSNPN and CDR2 SVGIG (reference sequence). In DNA form, the CDR3 reads TGTGCCTTGAACCGGGACAGGGGCAACGAGCAGTACTTC. The encoded protein is CALNRDRGNEQYF.

This clonotype was recorded many times. The chain is built from TRBV7-2 and TRBJ1-1; D is uncertain. Germline CDR1 and CDR2: SGHTA and FQGNSA. This CDR3 is built from 13 residues. Trimming took off 2 bases at V and 1 base at J, with 5 bases between the two ends. CDR3 coding DNA: TGTGCCAGCAGCTTATACGGGAACACTGAAGCTTTCTTT. As protein: CASSLYGNTEAFF.

The J gene is TRBJ2-5, the V gene TRBV5-1; either TRBD1 or TRBD2 may fit D (5 bases each). Germline loops: CDR1 SGHRS, CDR2 YFSETQ. The V gene lost 4 bases and the J gene lost 2 bases, with 21 bases spanning the gap. There are 17 residues in the CDR3. CDR3 coding DNA: TGCGCCAGCAGCGGAAAGACGGGACGCGAACCTCAAGAGACCCAGTACTTC. It specifies CASSGKTGREPQETQYF.

This chain uses TRBV30 with TRBJ2-6; D uncertain. CDR3 length: 14 amino acids. CDR1 is GTSNPN, CDR2 SVGIG, per germline (reference sequence). The ends were cut back, 3 bases at V and 1 base at J, with 7 bases in the middle. CDR3 loop: CAWRRQSGANVLTF. As DNA, the CDR3 is TGTGCCTGGAGACGGCAGTCTGGGGCCAACGTCCTGACTTTC. Supplemented by reference TRBV30 and TRBJ2-6, the full variable domain reads SQTIHQWPATLVQPVGSPLSLECTVEGTSNPNLYWYRQAAGRGLQLLFYSVGIGQISSEVPQNLSASRPQDRQFILSSKKLLLSDSGFYLCAWRRQSGANVLTFGAGSRLTVL.

This clonotype was seen a handful of times. The CDR3 spells CATSATGRAISPNNEQFF. CDR3 in DNA: TGTGCCACCAGTGCTACGGGGAGGGCCATTAGTCCTAACAATGAGCAGTTCTTC. This sequence joins TRBV24-1 and TRBJ2-1; TRBD2 matches at 7 bases. There are 18 residues in the CDR3. Germline-derived CDR1 and CDR2 are KGHDR and SFDVKD. Trimming took 5 bases from V and 5 from J; bases not matched to a gene: 17.

The chain couples TRBV19 to TRBJ1-2; D unclear. Germline V gene lookup returns CDR1 LNHDA and CDR2 SQIVND (reference sequence). Trimming took 3 bases from V and 1 from J, leaving 12 bases between them. The CDR3 covers 15 residues. CDR3 bases: TGTGCCAGTAGTATTGAATCTGCGGGTAACTATGGCTACACCTTC. It translates to CASSIESAGNYGYTF.

The rearrangement uses TRBV3-1 and TRBJ2-7; D possibly corresponds to TRBD2 (5 bases). Germline loops: CDR1 LGHDT, CDR2 YNNKEL (reference sequence). This CDR3 region has 14 residues. V shed 4 bases and J shed 4 bases, with 14 bases lying between them. The CDR3 DNA follows: TGTGCCAGCAGCCTGCCCGGGAAAGTTTACGAGCAGTACTTC. Its translation: CASSLPGKVYEQYF.

This clonotype was found a few times. The genes are TRBV20-1 and TRBJ2-1, with unresolved D. This CDR3 is built from 13 residues. Germline V gives CDR1 DFQATT, CDR2 SNEGSKA (reference sequence). V was trimmed by 1 base and J by 6 bases, leaving 10 bases between them. The CDR3 DNA reads TGCAGTGCTAGAGTTGGTAGCAGCAATGAGCAGTTCTTC. Translation: CSARVGSSNEQFF.

This clonotype was seen more than once but under ten times. The V call is TRBV24-1, the J call TRBJ1-1; D remains ambiguous. CDR3 length: 15 amino acids. Germline CDR1 and CDR2: KGHDR and SFDVKD. V gave up 3 bases and J gave up 2 bases, with 12 bases separating them. Here the CDR3 DNA reads TGTGCCACCAGTGATACGAGAGGACCTAACACTGAAGCTTTCTTT. Its protein is CATSDTRGPNTEAFF.